This T cell receptor beta chain originates from a study of T cells in Graves' hyperthyroidism and ophthalmopathy. Individuals with ophthalmopathy presented a Clinical Activity Score of at least 3, a NOSPECS grade of at least 4 and a duration under 3 months. A roughly 10 ml volume of fresh peripheral blood provided the PBMCs. Regarding the study as a whole: Blood shared most expanded thyroid clonotypes above 0.001.

The CDR3 has 15 amino acids. V lost 0 bases to trimming and J lost 4 bases, with 12 bases between them. In germline, CDR1 is LGHNA, CDR2 YSLEER. TCR beta CDR3 region amplification was performed from RNA transcripts. The primer set for the first-round RT-PCR of the TCR CDR3 was HTBI. TCRdb reprocessed the multiplex PCR reads with MiXCR, giving one entry per CDR3 protein. The sample contains 500,000 to 650,000 distinct CDR3 sequences, 17% of which appear only once. In the case of this clonotype: Antigen specificity is unknown.

The sequencing input was blood. V and J are TRBV4-3 and TRBJ2-5; D is unclear. The sequence was obtained from a young woman with Graves' ophthalmopathy. For the CDR3, the DNA is TGCGCCAGCAGCCAAGATTTGGGTACGGCAGAGACCCAGTACTTC. Protein product: CASSQDLGTAETQYF.